The 25 T cell receptor beta chains below were found in one sample sequenced in a study of regulatory and conventional T cells in RAG deficiency (dated by TCRdb to between 2016 and 2019). Libraries came from the immunoSEQ multiplex PCR assay. TCRdb stores this immuneACCESS table with in-frame sequences only. Part of the clones is absent; in the studies checked, under half of the shortfall reflects unresolved V genes, and no reason is known for the rest. This sample has about 46,000 clones in its table, and more than 80% of those were observed once. The ten top clones hold about 0.5% of the sample. Before genomic DNA extraction, conventional CD4+ T cells were purified from blood as CD25-low CD127-high cells. The sample also formed part of further work on regulatory T cells. As that second study puts it: The multiplex PCR used 52 forward TRBV primers and 13 reverse TRBJ primers, with assay-based and computational corrections for amplification bias.

Sequencing used CD4+ effector T cells sorted from blood. The receptors here all came from a human donor in good health.

This clone came up once. The chain uses TRBV28 and TRBJ2-7, with D maybe TRBD1 (5 bases). The CDR3 has 14 residues. Germline V lookup: CDR1 MDHEN, CDR2 SYDVKM. V lost 1 base to trimming and J lost 0 bases, with 7 bases between them. In DNA form, the CDR3 reads TGTGCCAGCAGTTTATTACAGGCCTCCTACGAGCAGTACTTC. This encodes CASSLLQASYEQYF. Full variable domain (outside the CDR3, taken from reference TRBV28 and TRBJ2-7): DVKVTQSSRYLVKRTGEKVFLECVQDMDHENMFWYRQDPGLGLRLIYFSYDVKMKEKGDIPEGYSVSREKKERFSLILESASTNQTSMYLCASSLLQASYEQYFGPGTRLTVT.

V is TRBV18 and J is TRBJ2-3; D remains unclear. CDR3 size: 14 residues. Trimming took 0 bases from V and 4 from J, leaving 8 bases between them. Per germline, CDR1 KGHSH and CDR2 LQKENI. CDR3 DNA: TGTGCCAGCTCACCACCGATGACCTCAGATACGCAGTATTTT. This translates into CASSPPMTSDTQYF.

The chain joins TRBV6-5 to TRBJ1-2; TRBD1 might be the D (6 bases). The CDR3 is 14 amino acids. V was trimmed by 5 bases and J by 7 bases, leaving 17 bases between them. Per germline, CDR1 MNHEY and CDR2 SVGAGI. The CDR3 DNA reads as TGTGCCAGCAGTAGGACAGACCAGGCAGTTGGCTACACCTTC. Encoded protein: CASSRTDQAVGYTF.

The genes are TRBV5-4 and TRBJ2-5; tentatively, D is TRBD1 (5 bases). The CDR3 runs 16 residues. With 0 bases removed from V and 3 bases from J, the gap between germline ends came to 15 bases. Per germline, CDR1 SGHNT and CDR2 YYREEE (reference sequence). The CDR3 loop is CASSLEQGRLKETQYF. The DNA for the CDR3 is TGTGCCAGCAGCTTGGAGCAGGGTCGCTTAAAAGAGACCCAGTACTTC.

The V gene is TRBV4-1, the J gene TRBJ2-5, with D uncertain. The CDR3 totals 16 residues. From germline, CDR1 is MGHRA and CDR2 YSYEKL. V was cut by 0 bases and J by 0 bases, with 11 bases left in between. CDR3 sequence reads: CASSQDWALDQETQYF. Here the CDR3 DNA reads TGCGCCAGCAGCCAAGACTGGGCACTCGACCAAGAGACCCAGTACTTC.

The V gene is TRBV2, the J gene TRBJ2-1, with 7 bases matching TRBD1. Germline V CDR1 and CDR2: SNHLY, FYNNEI. Germline trimming cut 4 bases from V and 11 bases from J; bases unmatched to any gene: 11. The length of the CDR3 is 14 residues. The CDR3 bases are TGTGCCAGCAGTGCCGACAGGGTGGGGGATAAGCAGTTCTTC. Its protein product is CASSADRVGDKQFF.

This chain uses TRBV25-1 with TRBJ1-1, with no clear D. The CDR3 is made up of 13 amino acids. Trimming removed 4 bases at V and 8 bases at J, with 14 bases between. Germline V lookup: CDR1 MGHDK, CDR2 SYGVNS. The CDR3 region has the DNA TGTGCCAGCAGTGGGAACGTCCCCCAGGAAGCTTTCTTT. Its protein product is CASSGNVPQEAFF.

The chain links TRBV18 to TRBJ2-1; 7 nucleotides align to TRBD2. Germline assignment: CDR1 KGHSH and CDR2 LQKENI. The CDR3 is 15 amino acids. The V gene end was trimmed by 3 bases and the J gene end by 4 bases; junction bases not matched to a gene: 6. The CDR3 sequence: CASSPRTSDYNEQFF. The CDR3 DNA follows: TGTGCCAGCTCACCTCGGACTAGTGATTACAATGAGCAGTTCTTC.

The chain's CDR3 is CASSPQPPPGELFF. In DNA form, the CDR3 reads TGTGCCAGCTCACCCCAACCACCCCCCGGGGAGCTGTTTTTT. The rearrangement links TRBV18 to TRBJ2-2; D ambiguous. Deletions cut 3 bases from V and 6 bases from J, with 11 bases between. Germline assignment: CDR1 KGHSH and CDR2 LQKENI. The CDR3 is 14 residues long. The full variable domain, completed using reference TRBV18 and TRBJ2-2, is NAGVMQNPRHLVRRRGQEARLRCSPMKGHSHVYWYRQLPEEGLKFMVYLQKENIIDESGMPKERFSAEFPKEGPSILRIQQVVRGDSAAYFCASSPQPPPGELFFGEGSRLTVL.

In nucleotides, the CDR3 is TGTGCCAGCAGTGAGGCGGGGGCCGGCTCCTACAATGAGCAGTTCTTC. Protein product: CASSEAGAGSYNEQFF. The chain employs TRBV25-1 and TRBJ2-1; D possibly corresponds to TRBD2 (7 bases). CDR1 is MGHDK, CDR2 SYGVNS, per germline. Between the trimmed V and J ends, which lost 3 bases and 0 bases, there was a span of 12 bases. CDR3 length: 16 amino acids.

The rearrangement links TRBV6-1 to TRBJ2-3, with D possibly called TRBD1 or TRBD2 (6 bases each). The germline V gene has CDR1 MNHNS and CDR2 SASEGT. The CDR3 runs to 16 residues. V was pared by 2 bases and J by 0 bases, with 12 bases between. In DNA, the CDR3 is TGTGCCAGCAGTGAATACGGGGGCCGTAGCACAGATACGCAGTATTTT. This sequence encodes CASSEYGGRSTDTQYF.

The CDR3 is CASSAKTGGNTEAFF. The CDR3 nucleotides are TGCGCCAGCAGCGCAAAGACAGGGGGAAACACTGAAGCTTTCTTT. The chain links TRBV5-1 to TRBJ1-1; 9 positions match TRBD1. V gave up 4 bases and J gave up 2 bases; unmatched junction bases: 6. The CDR3 runs to 15 residues. Per the germline V gene, CDR1 is SGHRS and CDR2 is YFSETQ. Together with reference TRBV5-1 and TRBJ1-1, the CDR3 gives the full variable domain: KAGVTQTPRYLIKTRGQQVTLSCSPISGHRSVSWYQQTPGQGLQFLFEYFSETQRNKGNFPGRFSGRQFSNSRSEMNVSTLELGDSALYLCASSAKTGGNTEAFFGQGTRLTVV.

The table lists this clone with a count of one. The genes are TRBV15 and TRBJ1-5, with TRBD1 identical over 7 bases. The CDR3 runs to 15 residues. In germline, CDR1 is LNHNV, CDR2 YYDKDF (reference sequence). V was clipped by 3 bases and J by 1 base; unmatched bases: 3. The CDR3 DNA follows: TGTGCCACCAGCAGCCGGGACAGAAGCAATCAGCCCCAGCATTTT. It translates to CATSSRDRSNQPQHF.

The chain couples TRBV14 to TRBJ2-5; D tentatively reads TRBD1 or TRBD2 (5 bases each). With 4 bases removed from V and 5 bases from J, the gap between germline ends came to 11 bases. Germline V lookup: CDR1 SGHDN, CDR2 FVKESK. There are 13 residues in the CDR3. CDR3 DNA sequence: TGTGCCAGCAGCCTCGGGGCCAGGGAGACCCAGTACTTC. Translating gives CASSLGARETQYF.

This clone occurred once. The chain uses TRBV15 and TRBJ2-1; 16 nucleotides align to TRBD2. Trimming cost V 5 bases and J 6 bases; bases outside gene matches: 10. This CDR3 contains 18 residues. Germline loops: CDR1 LNHNV, CDR2 YYDKDF (reference sequence). CDR3 in DNA: TGTGCCACCAGCGGACTTGGGACTAGCGGGAGGGCCCTCAATGAGCAGTTCTTC. Encoded protein: CATSGLGTSGRALNEQFF.

The V call is TRBV18, the J call TRBJ1-1; no definite D call. V was shortened by 3 bases and J by 1 base, with 9 bases between the two germline ends. There are 14 residues in the CDR3. The germline V gene has CDR1 KGHSH and CDR2 LQKENI. The CDR3 loop is CASSPQDTNTEAFF. The CDR3 bases are TGTGCCAGCTCACCCCAGGATACGAACACTGAAGCTTTCTTT.

The CDR3 here is CASSLVLAGKSSYEQYF. In DNA form, the CDR3 reads TGCGCCAGCAGCTTAGTCCTAGCGGGCAAGAGTTCCTACGAGCAGTACTTC. This chain connects TRBV5-1 to TRBJ2-7; 8 nucleotides align to TRBD2. The CDR3 spans 17 residues. CDR1 is SGHRS, CDR2 YFSETQ, per germline. V dropped 2 bases and J dropped 1; count of bases not matched to a gene: 11.

V is TRBV28 and J is TRBJ1-5; TRBD1 might be the D (6 bases). Germline V lookup: CDR1 MDHEN, CDR2 SYDVKM. The CDR3 is 15 residues long. With 2 bases removed from V and 4 bases from J, the gap between germline ends came to 12 bases. The CDR3 here is CASSLVGGANQPQHF. CDR3 coding DNA: TGTGCCAGCAGTTTAGTTGGGGGCGCGAATCAGCCCCAGCATTTT. The full variable domain, its missing parts supplied by reference TRBV28 and TRBJ1-5, is DVKVTQSSRYLVKRTGEKVFLECVQDMDHENMFWYRQDPGLGLRLIYFSYDVKMKEKGDIPEGYSVSREKKERFSLILESASTNQTSMYLCASSLVGGANQPQHFGDGTRLSIL.

The genes are TRBV5-6 and TRBJ2-7, with 9 bases lining up with TRBD1. CDR1 is SGHDT and CDR2 is YYEEEE in the germline V gene. The CDR3 is 16 residues long. J gave up 2 bases and V 4 bases, and 10 bases lay outside the gene matches. The CDR3 coding sequence is TGTGCCAGCAGCCGCCCGACAGGGGGGATCACCTACGAGCAGTACTTC. Amino acids: CASSRPTGGITYEQYF.

The chain links TRBV5-6 to TRBJ1-1; 7 bases are a match to TRBD1. Looked up from germline, CDR1 is SGHDT and CDR2 is YYEEEE. This CDR3 has 14 amino acids. With 9 bases clipped from V and 4 bases from J, the junction kept 12 bases outside the gene matches. The DNA for the CDR3 is TGTGCCACCGCGAAAACAGGGGAGAGCACTGAAGCTTTCTTT. Translation: CATAKTGESTEAFF.

CDR3 DNA sequence: TGTGCCAGCACACCAGAGGGCGAGGGCAGCGGGATAGGGGAAGAGACCCAGTACTTC. Amino acid sequence: CASTPEGEGSGIGEETQYF. The chain carries TRBV21-1 and TRBJ2-5; the DNA was not used to check the table's D call, TRBD2. TRBV21-1 is a listed pseudogene. The CDR3 loop spans 19 amino acids.

The chain links TRBV19 to TRBJ2-1, with D hard to call. In germline, CDR1 is LNHDA, CDR2 SQIVND (reference sequence). The CDR3 contains 15 residues. The V gene lost 4 bases and the J gene lost 0 bases, with 10 bases spanning the gap. CDR3 nucleotides: TGTGCCAGTAGTACTTCGACGAGCTCCTACAATGAGCAGTTCTTC. This sequence encodes CASSTSTSSYNEQFF.

The V and J genes are TRBV12-5 and TRBJ2-1, with D perhaps assigned TRBD1 or TRBD2 (6 bases each). V was shortened by 5 bases and J by 1 base, with 12 bases between the two germline ends. The germline V gene has CDR1 LGHNT and CDR2 FRNRAP. The CDR3 totals 15 residues. This chain's CDR3 is CASGRGLGSYNEQFF. In nucleotides, the CDR3 is TGTGCTAGTGGTCGGGGGCTAGGTTCCTACAATGAGCAGTTCTTC.

This chain connects TRBV12-5 to TRBJ2-4; 11 nucleotides match TRBD2. After removal of 6 bases from V and 7 bases from J, the junction contained 8 bases not matched to a gene. The CDR3 runs 15 residues. Looked up from germline, CDR1 is LGHNT and CDR2 is FRNRAP. The CDR3 DNA sequence: TGTGCTAGTGGACTAGCGGGAGAGGTTGGGAACATTCAGTACTTC. Translating gives CASGLAGEVGNIQYF.

This chain connects TRBV4-1 to TRBJ1-6; D is unclear. Per germline, CDR1 MGHRA and CDR2 YSYEKL. V lost 0 bases and J 7 bases, leaving 16 bases between the germline ends. The length of the CDR3 is 17 residues. The CDR3, as DNA: TGCGCCAGCAGCCAAGATAAAGGAAACATCCGGAATTCACCCCTCCACTTT. Translated: CASSQDKGNIRNSPLHF.